The source of this TCR beta chain is a study of blood T cell repertoires in COVID-19. Germline assignment: CDR1 LNHNV and CDR2 YYDKDF (reference sequence). With 3 bases clipped from V and 0 bases from J, the junction kept 0 bases outside the gene matches. CDR3 length equals 14 residues. A few counts support this clone. In the authors' methods: Scientists estimated how many nucleated cells there were by amplifying reference gene primers. Assay used: immunoSEQ multiplex PCR; TCRdb lists only in-frame clones, some missing. The DNA gave D and trimming, while V, J and clone size come from that table. The table shows about 180,000 clones, with around four fifths occurring only once.

The specimen was peripheral blood. The V and J genes are TRBV15 and TRBJ2-3, with 7 nucleotides matching TRBD2. The origin of this receptor is a woman aged 70-85 years with COVID-19, enrolled during active disease. In nucleotides, the CDR3 is TGTGCCACCAGCAGTAGCGGGAGCACAGATACGCAGTATTTT. This sequence encodes CATSSSGSTDTQYF.